This T cell receptor (beta chain) came from a study of blood T cells in healthy people across ages. Study-level background: Per two T cells, about one barcoded beta molecule was captured through template switching. Regarding the study as a whole: What prevented conclusive comparison of naive and antigen-experienced cells was that PBMCs were unsorted. Roughly linear age-related decline in beta diversity appeared, significant by age roughly 40.

CDR1 and CDR2 (germline): SEHNR, FQNEAQ (reference sequence). The CDR3 has 12 residues. Trimming left V 2 bases short and J 4 bases short, with 4 bases between. Alongside a J-beta primer mix, a sample-barcoded 5' primer served in a second PCR lasting roughly 6 to 12 cycles. In TCRdb, the 5' RACE reads were re-called with MiXCR into one record per CDR3 protein. The data contain approximately 800,000 distinct CDR3 sequences, 25% of them singletons. This clonotype came up many times. Its antigen is still unknown. This same sample was also part of a study on T cells of mothers and their children.

V and J are TRBV7-9 and TRBJ2-3; D not resolved. This receptor was obtained from a boy younger than 18 in good health. Material for sequencing was blood. DNA of the CDR3: TGTGCCAGCAGCTTATTCCCAGATACGCAGTATTTT. This encodes CASSLFPDTQYF. Together with reference TRBV7-9 and TRBJ2-3, the CDR3 gives the full variable domain: DTGVSQNPRHKITKRGQNVTFRCDPISEHNRLYWYRQTLGQGPEFLTYFQNEAQLEKSRLLSDRFSAERPKGSFSTLEIQRTEQGDSAMYLCASSLFPDTQYFGPGTRLTVL.